Below, 30 T cell receptor beta chains from the same sample are listed, as sequenced in a study of T cell changes during pregnancy in multiple sclerosis. The assay was immunoSEQ multiplex PCR, and TCRdb's table has in-frame clones only and misses some. The sample shows tens of thousands of clones, 85% to 90% of them seen only once. The sample consisted of CD4+ T cells from peripheral blood mononuclear cells, taken in the first trimester of pregnancy. These receptors were collected from a female donor in good health, enrolled as a control in a pregnancy study.

The J gene is TRBJ2-7, the V gene TRBV15, with 7 bases lining up with TRBD1. The germline CDR1 and CDR2 sequences are LNHNV and YYDKDF (reference sequence). This CDR3 is 17 amino acids long. Germline trimming cut 0 bases from V and 6 bases from J; bases unmatched to any gene: 14. The CDR3 sequence: CATSRDEGRQGGGEQYF. Here the CDR3 DNA reads TGTGCCACCAGCAGAGATGAAGGAAGACAGGGCGGTGGCGAGCAGTACTTC.

The chain is built from TRBV6-5 and TRBJ2-7; D perhaps matches TRBD2 (5 bases). Trimming pared 2 bases from V and 6 bases from J, leaving 11 bases between. The V gene's germline CDR1 is MNHEY and CDR2 SVGAGI. The CDR3 totals 13 residues. DNA of the CDR3: TGTGCCAGCAGTTACAGCAGTAGCGCCGAGCAGTACTTC. Encoded protein: CASSYSSSAEQYF.

CDR3 in DNA: TGTGCCAGCTCACCACCGGTCAGGGGCTACACCTTC. It codes for CASSPPVRGYTF. V usage is TRBV18 and J usage is TRBJ1-2; D is ambiguous. CDR3 size: 12 residues. CDR1 and CDR2 from the germline V gene are KGHSH and LQKENI. Trimming took off 0 bases at V and 8 bases at J, with 7 bases between the two ends. The full variable domain, its missing parts supplied by reference TRBV18 and TRBJ1-2, is NAGVMQNPRHLVRRRGQEARLRCSPMKGHSHVYWYRQLPEEGLKFMVYLQKENIIDESGMPKERFSAEFPKEGPSILRIQQVVRGDSAAYFCASSPPVRGYTFGSGTRLTVV.

This clone was seen a single time. The chain combines TRBV6-5 with TRBJ2-7; TRBD2 might be the D (6 bases). Trimming cost V 6 bases and J 0 bases, with 9 bases left between them. Looked up from germline, CDR1 is MNHEY and CDR2 is SVGAGI. The length of the CDR3 is 13 residues. The CDR3 protein is CASRGLDSYEQYF. The CDR3 coding sequence is TGTGCCAGCAGGGGACTGGACTCCTACGAGCAGTACTTC.

This chain uses TRBV5-6 with TRBJ1-1, with TRBD1 identical over 8 bases. CDR3 length equals 14 residues. With 3 bases clipped from V and 1 base from J, the junction kept 2 bases outside the gene matches. From germline, CDR1 is SGHDT and CDR2 YYEEEE. CDR3 nucleotide sequence: TGTGCCAGCAGCTCAGGGACAGGGAACACTGAAGCTTTCTTT. Translated, it gives CASSSGTGNTEAFF. The full variable domain, with the rest looked up from reference TRBV5-6 and TRBJ1-1, is DAGVTQSPTHLIKTRGQQVTLRCSPKSGHDTVSWYQQALGQGPQFIFQYYEEEERQRGNFPDRFSGHQFPNYSSELNVNALLLGDSALYLCASSSGTGNTEAFFGQGTRLTVV.

The chain is built from TRBV29-1 and TRBJ2-1, with TRBD2 matching over 8 bases. The junction had 7 bases not matched to a gene; V was cut back by 3 bases and J by 6 bases. The length of the CDR3 is 14 residues. Germline V CDR1 and CDR2: SQVTM, ANQGSEA. As DNA, the CDR3 is TGCAGCGTTGATGAGACTAGCGCCAGCAATGAGCAGTTCTTC. As protein: CSVDETSASNEQFF.

The chain is built from TRBV11-3 and TRBJ2-3; possible D gene TRBD2, 7 bases. The CDR3 extends over 15 amino acids. V lost 3 bases and J 6 bases, leaving 16 bases between the germline ends. From germline, CDR1 is SGHNT and CDR2 YENEEA. The CDR3 is CASSFGGGAGDTQYF. In nucleotides, the CDR3 is TGTGCCAGCAGCTTCGGAGGGGGGGCCGGGGATACGCAGTATTTT.

The rearrangement uses TRBV19 and TRBJ2-2; maybe TRBD2 (5 bases). Trimming took 3 bases from V and 8 from J, leaving 13 bases between them. CDR3 length equals 14 residues. The germline V gene has CDR1 LNHDA and CDR2 SQIVND (reference sequence). CDR3 in DNA: TGTGCCAGTAGTATTGCGGTGAGGGTAGGGGAGCTGTTTTTT. Translating gives CASSIAVRVGELFF. The variable domain in full, with the rest retrieved from reference TRBV19 and TRBJ2-2, is DGGITQSPKYLFRKEGQNVTLSCEQNLNHDAMYWYRQDPGQGLRLIYYSQIVNDFQKGDIAEGYSVSREKKESFPLTVTSAQKNPTAFYLCASSIAVRVGELFFGEGSRLTVL.

The chain has TRBV4-1 and TRBJ1-1; D not resolved. Trimming took off 3 bases at V and 1 base at J, with 12 bases between the two ends. There are 15 residues in the CDR3. Germline V CDR1 and CDR2: MGHRA, YSYEKL. The CDR3 sequence is CASSHFPTGNTEAFF. CDR3 in DNA: TGCGCCAGCAGCCACTTCCCAACTGGGAACACTGAAGCTTTCTTT.

The CDR3 DNA is TGCGCCAGCAGCGGCGGCCTAAGCGGGGAAGGAACAGATACGCAGTATTTT. Protein product: CASSGGLSGEGTDTQYF. The chain has TRBV5-1 and TRBJ2-3; 7 positions agree with TRBD2. Germline V gene sequence: CDR1 SGHRS, CDR2 YFSETQ. The CDR3 runs to 17 residues. With 4 bases clipped from V and 3 bases from J, the junction kept 14 bases outside the gene matches. Full variable domain (rest looked up from reference TRBV5-1 and TRBJ2-3): KAGVTQTPRYLIKTRGQQVTLSCSPISGHRSVSWYQQTPGQGLQFLFEYFSETQRNKGNFPGRFSGRQFSNSRSEMNVSTLELGDSALYLCASSGGLSGEGTDTQYFGPGTRLTVL.

The V and J genes are TRBV5-1 and TRBJ1-3; TRBD1 might be the D (6 bases). Looked up from germline, CDR1 is SGHRS and CDR2 is YFSETQ. V lost 3 bases, J lost 0 bases, and 16 bases lay in between. CDR3 length: 17 residues. This CDR3 is CASSSTPGQFSGNTIYF. CDR3 in DNA: TGCGCCAGCAGCTCCACTCCGGGACAATTCTCTGGAAACACCATATATTTT.

V and J are TRBV5-1 and TRBJ2-1; tentatively, D is TRBD2 (6 bases). The CDR3 sequence is 15 residues long. The V gene lost 1 base and the J gene lost 6 bases, with 14 bases spanning the gap. CDR1 SGHRS and CDR2 YFSETQ come from the germline V gene. The CDR3 coding sequence is TGCGCCAGCAGCTTGTCCCCCGGGGGTATCAATGAGCAGTTCTTC. Its translation is CASSLSPGGINEQFF.

The rearrangement uses TRBV9 and TRBJ1-2; the D gene is possibly TRBD1 (5 bases). Trimming pared 0 bases from V and 7 bases from J, leaving 25 bases between. The germline V gene encodes CDR1 SGDLS and CDR2 YYNGEE. This CDR3 has 18 amino acids. The CDR3 loop reads CASSVGPRESIGGFGYTF. As DNA, the CDR3 is TGTGCCAGCAGCGTAGGCCCAAGGGAATCGATTGGGGGGTTTGGCTACACCTTC.

This chain uses TRBV30 with TRBJ1-2; no definite D call. The germline V gene encodes CDR1 GTSNPN and CDR2 SVGIG (reference sequence). The V gene lost 1 base and the J gene lost 5 bases, with 8 bases spanning the gap. The CDR3 totals 12 residues. This CDR3 reads CAWSADAYGYTF. CDR3 nucleotide sequence: TGTGCCTGGAGTGCAGATGCATATGGCTACACCTTC.

This chain uses TRBV6-5 with TRBJ1-4; tentative D call: TRBD1 (6 bases). The length of the CDR3 is 16 residues. CDR1 and CDR2 from the germline V gene are MNHEY and SVGAGI. V was clipped by 0 bases and J by 4 bases, with 12 bases between them. The CDR3, as DNA: TGTGCCAGCAGTTACTCCATTAGACAGGTTAATGAAAAACTGTTTTTT. This translates into CASSYSIRQVNEKLFF.

This chain links TRBV15 with TRBJ2-5; D ambiguous. Germline CDR1 reads LNHNV; CDR2 reads YYDKDF (reference sequence). With 2 bases removed from V and 2 bases from J, the gap between germline ends came to 6 bases. This CDR3 has 13 residues. The CDR3 region is CATSRSVQETQYF. DNA of the CDR3: TGTGCCACCAGCAGATCCGTTCAAGAGACCCAGTACTTC.

This clone appeared once. The chain uses TRBV19 and TRBJ2-1; D not resolved. Germline assignment: CDR1 LNHDA and CDR2 SQIVND (reference sequence). Deletions cut 2 bases from V and 7 bases from J, with 9 bases between. The CDR3 spans 13 residues. CDR3: CASSIPSYNEQFF. The CDR3 DNA reads as TGTGCCAGTAGTATACCCTCTTATAATGAGCAGTTCTTC.

The chain joins TRBV4-2 to TRBJ1-1, with D maybe TRBD1 (6 bases). Germline CDR1 is LGHNA and CDR2 is YNFKEQ. The CDR3 length is 14 residues. Trimming removed 3 bases at V and 3 bases at J, with 11 bases between. DNA for the CDR3: TGTGCCAGCAGCCAGGCCGGACAGTACACTGAAGCTTTCTTT. Its protein product is CASSQAGQYTEAFF.

The chain employs TRBV12-5 and TRBJ1-1; D perhaps matches TRBD1 (5 bases). The CDR3 covers 12 residues. Germline-derived CDR1 and CDR2 are LGHNT and FRNRAP. The V and J ends lost 9 bases and 4 bases respectively, with 12 bases between them. The CDR3 is CARYGGSTEAFF. The DNA of the CDR3 is TGTGCTAGGTACGGGGGGAGCACTGAAGCTTTCTTT.

The chain recombines TRBV30 with TRBJ2-5; 7 bases agree with TRBD1. CDR1 and CDR2 (germline): GTSNPN, SVGIG (reference sequence). The CDR3 is 14 residues long. V lost 3 bases and J lost 3; bases outside the gene matches: 7. The CDR3 loop is CAWSPAGTEETQYF. CDR3 in DNA: TGTGCCTGGAGCCCAGCCGGGACAGAAGAGACCCAGTACTTC.

V is TRBV12-5 and J is TRBJ1-1, with D maybe TRBD1 (6 bases). The CDR3 has 12 residues. The V gene lost 6 bases and the J gene lost 3 bases, with 8 bases spanning the gap. The germline V gene has CDR1 LGHNT and CDR2 FRNRAP. CDR3 sequence reads: CASGPGDTEAFF. CDR3 nucleotide sequence: TGTGCTAGTGGCCCAGGGGACACTGAAGCTTTCTTT. The variable domain in full, completed from reference TRBV12-5 and TRBJ1-1, reads DARVTQTPRHKVTEMGQEVTMRCQPILGHNTVFWYRQTMMQGLELLAYFRNRAPLDDSGMPKDRFSAEMPDATLATLKIQPSEPRDSAVYFCASGPGDTEAFFGQGTRLTVV.

This clone has a handful of counts. The J gene is TRBJ1-6, the V gene TRBV15; the D gene is possibly TRBD1 (5 bases). V was trimmed by 1 base and J by 3 bases, leaving 19 bases between them. The CDR3 runs to 19 residues. Germline V gives CDR1 LNHNV, CDR2 YYDKDF (reference sequence). This CDR3 is CATSRGKGPRQGYNSPLHF. As DNA, the CDR3 is TGTGCCACCAGCAGAGGAAAGGGGCCGCGACAAGGCTATAATTCACCCCTCCACTTT.

This rearrangement joins TRBV5-6 to TRBJ2-7; 10 bases line up with TRBD1. The germline CDR1 and CDR2 sequences are SGHDT and YYEEEE. The CDR3 spans 14 residues. V shed 0 bases and J 7 bases; nucleotides not matched to a gene: 4. The CDR3: CASSLVDRGREQYF. The DNA for the CDR3 is TGTGCCAGCAGCTTGGTCGACAGGGGGCGAGAGCAGTACTTC.

The chain uses TRBV7-8 and TRBJ2-7, with TRBD1 matching 8 bases. Germline V gene lookup returns CDR1 SGHVS and CDR2 FQNEAQ. V shed 6 bases and J 1 base; nucleotides not matched to a gene: 5. The length of the CDR3 is 14 residues. CDR3: CASRWTGSSYEQYF. The CDR3 nucleotides read TGTGCCAGCAGATGGACAGGGTCATCCTACGAGCAGTACTTC.

This chain uses TRBV30 with TRBJ2-3; TRBD1 matches at 10 bases. CDR3 length equals 14 residues. Germline V gives CDR1 GTSNPN, CDR2 SVGIG (reference sequence). Unmatched junction bases numbered 5, after V lost 4 bases and J lost 4 bases. As DNA, the CDR3 is TGTGCCTGGAAAAGGACAGGGGGAGCAGATACGCAGTATTTT. Its translation is CAWKRTGGADTQYF.

The chain links TRBV2 to TRBJ1-2; D might be TRBD1 (5 bases). The CDR3 extends over 12 amino acids. CDR1 and CDR2 (germline): SNHLY, FYNNEI. V gave up 4 bases and J gave up 7 bases, with 10 bases separating them. The CDR3 region has the DNA TGTGCCAGCAGTGTTGTAGGGGTTGGCTACACCTTC. Translating it yields CASSVVGVGYTF.

There are a few counts of this clone. This sequence joins TRBV6-1 and TRBJ2-2, with TRBD2 identical over 8 bases. CDR3 length: 14 amino acids. V shed 6 bases, J shed 4 bases, and the junction held 4 bases outside the gene matches. Germline V CDR1 and CDR2: MNHNS, SASEGT. CDR3 protein: CASRPGGSTGELFF. The CDR3 DNA follows: TGTGCCAGCAGACCGGGGGGGAGCACCGGGGAGCTGTTTTTT.

The chain links TRBV7-2 to TRBJ2-5, with D possibly TRBD2 on 7 matching bases. Per the germline V gene, CDR1 is SGHTA and CDR2 is FQGNSA. Trimming cost V 3 bases and J 5 bases, with 13 bases left between them. The CDR3 sequence is 14 residues long. The CDR3 DNA follows: TGTGCCAGCAGCTTGGGGGGGGCTTCGGAGACCCAGTACTTC. Its translation is CASSLGGASETQYF.

The chain uses TRBV4-2 and TRBJ2-3, with 7 nucleotides matching TRBD1. J lost 5 bases, V lost 8 bases, and 7 bases had no gene match. The CDR3 has 13 amino acids. The germline CDR1 and CDR2 sequences are LGHNA and YNFKEQ. Written as DNA, the CDR3 is TGTGCCAGCCGCGAGGGGGCCTTAGATACGCAGTATTTT. The encoded protein is CASREGALDTQYF.

The chain has TRBV19 and TRBJ1-2; a possible D gene is TRBD1 (5 bases). Trimming removed 6 bases at V and 4 bases at J, with 12 bases between. The germline V gene has CDR1 LNHDA and CDR2 SQIVND (reference sequence). CDR3 length equals 13 residues. CDR3 nucleotide sequence: TGTGCCAGTAGGAACGACAGACTCTATGGCTACACCTTC. It specifies CASRNDRLYGYTF.